A single sample gave rise to the 32 T cell receptor beta chains below, sequenced in a study of T-cell memory formation after mild COVID-19. TCRdb passed the 5' RACE reads through MiXCR, listing each CDR3 protein once. The sample holds hundreds of thousands of distinct CDR3 sequences, around 15% seen once. The sample comprised PBMCs or a T cell subset sorted from them (not recorded which). The receptors were gathered from a man in his late teens or twenties who had mild COVID-19 (a few samples of this study predate the infection). Cell type and time point are not known.

In its sample, this clonotype was seen a few times. The rearrangement joins TRBV10-3 to TRBJ1-6, with 8 positions matching TRBD1. Germline V CDR1 and CDR2: ENHRY, SYGVKD. The CDR3 totals 19 residues. V shed 0 bases and J 0 bases; nucleotides not matched to a gene: 7. CDR3 sequence: CAISESRTGPSSYNSPLHF. Here the CDR3 DNA reads TGTGCCATCAGTGAGTCAAGGACAGGGCCCAGCTCCTATAATTCACCCCTCCACTTT.

This clonotype was seen more than once but under ten times. The J gene is TRBJ2-3, the V gene TRBV5-4; TRBD1 is a possible D gene (5 bases). This CDR3 region has 13 residues. Per germline, CDR1 SGHNT and CDR2 YYREEE (reference sequence). V dropped 3 bases and J dropped 7 bases, with 12 bases sitting between them. CDR3: CASSWNWGNTQYF. The DNA of the CDR3 is TGTGCCAGCAGCTGGAATTGGGGCAATACGCAGTATTTT.

The chain carries TRBV25-1 and TRBJ1-2; 8 bases line up with TRBD1. The CDR3 totals 18 residues. Trimming at V came to 1 base and at J to 1 base, leaving 11 bases not matched to a gene. Germline V lookup: CDR1 MGHDK, CDR2 SYGVNS. CDR3 DNA sequence: TGTGCCAGCAGTGAATCGTACGGACAGGGAAATATTAACTATGGCTACACCTTC. This encodes CASSESYGQGNINYGYTF.

The chain joins TRBV3-1 to TRBJ1-2, with D uncertain. The V gene's germline CDR1 is LGHDT and CDR2 YNNKEL (reference sequence). This CDR3 spans 12 amino acids. The germline V and J ends were trimmed by 3 bases and 7 bases, with 9 bases remaining between them. The CDR3 nucleotides read TGTGCCAGCAGCCAGAATTCCCGTGGCTACACCTTC. As protein: CASSQNSRGYTF. Variable domain in full (rest from reference TRBV3-1 and TRBJ1-2): DTAVSQTPKYLVTQMGNDKSIKCEQNLGHDTMYWYKQDSKKFLKIMFSYNNKELIINETVPNRFSPKSPDKAHLNLHINSLELGDSAVYFCASSQNSRGYTFGSGTRLTVV.

The CDR3 nucleotides read TGCGCCAGCAGCCGGAATGGCGCGGCGGCTAATGAAAAACTGTTTTTT. This translates into CASSRNGAAANEKLFF. V gene TRBV4-1 combines with J gene TRBJ1-4; D is undetermined. The germline V gene encodes CDR1 MGHRA and CDR2 YSYEKL. This CDR3 is 16 amino acids long. V lost 4 bases and J 3 bases, leaving 15 bases between the germline ends.

V usage is TRBV7-9 and J usage is TRBJ2-2; TRBD2 might be the D (5 bases). The V and J ends lost 3 bases and 1 base respectively, with 9 bases between them. CDR1 SEHNR and CDR2 FQNEAQ come from the germline V gene (reference sequence). The CDR3 totals 15 residues. CDR3 in DNA: TGTGCCAGCAGCTTTGGGAGAAAGAACACCGGGGAGCTGTTTTTT. It translates to CASSFGRKNTGELFF.

V usage is TRBV6-1 and J usage is TRBJ2-7, with D maybe TRBD1 (6 bases). The CDR3 has 13 residues. The germline gives CDR1 MNHNS, CDR2 SASEGT. Trimming shortened V by 4 bases and J by 0 bases, and 7 bases separated the two germline ends. The CDR3 region is CASSGDTSYEQYV. CDR3 coding DNA: TGTGCCAGCAGTGGGGACACCTCCTACGAGCAGTACGTC.

J is TRBJ2-7 and V is TRBV11-1, with a possible D match to TRBD2 (6 bases). Looked up from germline, CDR1 is SGHAT and CDR2 is FQDESV (reference sequence). V lost 6 bases and J 4 bases, leaving 16 bases between the germline ends. There are 14 residues in the CDR3. In DNA form, the CDR3 reads TGTGCCAGCAGTCCTCCGTCCGGGGGATACGAGCAGTACGTC. Translating it yields CASSPPSGGYEQYV.

J is TRBJ2-7 and V is TRBV6-1, with 11 bases matching TRBD1. Germline-derived CDR1 and CDR2 are MNHNS and SASEGT. The CDR3 is 16 amino acids. V dropped 3 bases and J dropped 0; count of bases not matched to a gene: 4. CDR3 coding DNA: TGTGCCAGCAGTGACCCCGGGACAGGGGGCTCCTACGAGCAGTACGTC. This gives the protein CASSDPGTGGSYEQYV.

This clonotype was counted a few times. The V gene is TRBV4-2, the J gene TRBJ1-1; D remains unclear. The CDR3 is 13 residues long. Trimming left V 5 bases short and J 3 bases short, with 10 bases between. Germline V lookup: CDR1 LGHNA, CDR2 YNFKEQ. CDR3 nucleotide sequence: TGTGCCAGCAGCGGGCCTTCGGACACTGAAGCTTTCTTT. Protein sequence: CASSGPSDTEAFF.

Many counts were recorded for this clonotype. The rearrangement uses TRBV7-3 and TRBJ2-2; D gene uncertain. The CDR3 consists of 15 residues. The V end lost 4 bases, the J end lost 5 bases, and 14 bases lay between the germline ends. Germline values: CDR1 SGHTA, CDR2 FQGTGA. The DNA for the CDR3 is TGTGCCAGCAGCTCCTCCGTAGGTGGAACCGGGGAGCTGTTTTTT. It codes for CASSSSVGGTGELFF.

This clonotype was observed a few times. This rearrangement joins TRBV4-2 to TRBJ2-1; D is unresolved. In germline, CDR1 is LGHNA, CDR2 YNFKEQ. V was pared by 5 bases and J by 10 bases, with 12 bases between. The CDR3 consists of 12 residues. CDR3 sequence reads: CASSKGYGEQFF. For the CDR3, the DNA is TGTGCCAGCAGCAAAGGGTACGGGGAGCAGTTCTTC.

The CDR3 reads CASSDNGGSYEQYF. The CDR3 region has the DNA TGCGCCAGCAGCGACAACGGAGGCTCCTACGAGCAGTACTTC. V gene TRBV5-1 combines with J gene TRBJ2-7, with D tentatively TRBD2 (5 bases). Trimming shortened V by 4 bases and J by 0 bases, and 11 bases separated the two germline ends. Germline V gene lookup returns CDR1 SGHRS and CDR2 YFSETQ. This CDR3 is 14 amino acids long.

This clonotype was counted a few times. The chain couples TRBV19 to TRBJ2-1; D might be TRBD1 (6 bases). CDR1 LNHDA and CDR2 SQIVND come from the germline V gene (reference sequence). The germline V and J ends were trimmed by 7 bases and 1 base, with 11 bases remaining between them. The CDR3 runs 14 residues. The CDR3 loop is CASNQGSSYNEQFF. For the CDR3, the DNA is TGTGCCAGTAATCAGGGGTCATCCTACAATGAGCAGTTCTTC.

This clonotype appeared a few times. This chain joins TRBV5-1 and TRBJ1-1, with D perhaps TRBD1 (6 bases). Trimming took 4 bases from V and 5 from J, leaving 15 bases between them. Per germline, CDR1 SGHRS and CDR2 YFSETQ. The CDR3 contains 14 residues. The CDR3 sequence: CASSTVGGGTEAFF. The CDR3 DNA follows: TGCGCCAGCAGCACTGTAGGGGGTGGAACTGAAGCTTTCTTT.

The rearrangement uses TRBV4-1 and TRBJ2-5, with D tentatively TRBD2 (5 bases). Trimming left V 1 base short and J 1 base short, with 10 bases between. CDR1 and CDR2 from the germline V gene are MGHRA and YSYEKL. This CDR3 has 15 residues. The CDR3 DNA reads as TGCGCCAGCAGCCAAGGAGGGTCCGTCCAAGAGACCCAGTACTTC. This gives the protein CASSQGGSVQETQYF.

This clonotype has a handful of counts. The chain carries TRBV6-5 and TRBJ2-2; unclear D gene. From germline, CDR1 is MNHEY and CDR2 SVGAGI. The CDR3 length is 17 residues. V dropped 2 bases and J dropped 1 base, with 14 bases sitting between them. CDR3 DNA: TGTGCCAGCAGTTACCTTTTGAAGTCCCGGAACACCGGGGAGCTGTTTTTT. This encodes CASSYLLKSRNTGELFF.

V and J are TRBV29-1 and TRBJ2-5; 8 bases align to TRBD1. The germline V gene has CDR1 SQVTM and CDR2 ANQGSEA. Trimming at V came to 5 bases and at J to 3 bases, leaving 5 bases not matched to a gene. The CDR3 is 13 residues long. CDR3 DNA: TGCAGCGTTCTAAGGACAGGGAAAGAGACCCAGTACTTC. This translates into CSVLRTGKETQYF.

This clonotype was seen a few times. The genes are TRBV6-6 and TRBJ1-4; D gene uncertain. This CDR3 contains 17 residues. In germline, CDR1 is MNHNY, CDR2 SVGAGI (reference sequence). Trimming took 0 bases from V and 0 from J, leaving 11 bases between them. The CDR3 nucleotides are TGTGCCAGCAGTTACTCGATTCCCGGGACAACTAATGAAAAACTGTTTTTT. It is translated as CASSYSIPGTTNEKLFF.

This clonotype was recorded a few times. The V call is TRBV29-1, the J call TRBJ1-1, with D unclear. Trimming removed 5 bases from V and 5 bases from J, with 12 bases in between. CDR3 length: 12 amino acids. The V gene's germline CDR1 is SQVTM and CDR2 ANQGSEA. For the CDR3, the DNA is TGCAGCGTTCGTTGGGGAGGGACTGAAGCTTTCTTT. As protein: CSVRWGGTEAFF.

The chain combines TRBV7-3 with TRBJ2-3, with a possible D match to TRBD2 (5 bases). V was shortened by 4 bases and J by 4 bases, with 12 bases between the two germline ends. The CDR3 extends over 14 amino acids. The germline V gene encodes CDR1 SGHTA and CDR2 FQGTGA. The CDR3 loop reads CASSSGISPDTQYF. The CDR3 DNA sequence: TGTGCCAGCAGCTCCGGGATTAGCCCAGATACGCAGTATTTT.

The genes are TRBV10-3 and TRBJ1-3; D gene ambiguous. The V and J ends lost 5 bases and 0 bases respectively, with 14 bases between them. CDR1 and CDR2 from the germline V gene are ENHRY and SYGVKD. There are 16 residues in the CDR3. Here the CDR3 reads CAISPLGLTSGNTIYF. The CDR3 nucleotides are TGTGCCATCAGTCCCTTGGGCCTTACCTCTGGAAACACCATATATTTT.

This clonotype was detected a few times. This chain uses TRBV3-1 with TRBJ2-5; D is possibly TRBD2 (5 bases). Trimming shortened V by 1 base and J by 3 bases, and 18 bases separated the two germline ends. The CDR3 has 17 amino acids. Germline loops: CDR1 LGHDT, CDR2 YNNKEL (reference sequence). CDR3 sequence reads: CASSQARVLGSEETQYF. DNA of the CDR3: TGTGCCAGCAGCCAAGCTAGGGTTCTAGGGAGCGAAGAGACCCAGTACTTC.

The chain recombines TRBV12-3 or TRBV12-4 with TRBJ2-7; D tentatively fits TRBD1 or TRBD2 (6 bases each). Trimming left V 1 base short and J 11 bases short, with 15 bases between. The CDR3 is 13 amino acids. The CDR3 DNA follows: TGTGCCAGCAGTTTAGGGCCGGGGGCCTCTAAGTACTTC. Protein sequence: CASSLGPGASKYF.

As to this clonotype: A single base separates this from a much larger clone, so it may be a read error. The chain combines TRBV5-1 with TRBJ1-2; possibly TRBD1 for D (5 bases). The CDR3 contains 15 residues. V was trimmed by 5 bases and J by 4 bases, leaving 18 bases between them. Germline lookup yields CDR1 SGHRS and CDR2 YFSETQ. The CDR3 spells CASRSGRITPYGYTF. The DNA for the CDR3 is TGCGCCAGCAGATCGGGACGGATCACCCCCTATGGCTACACCTTC.

The CDR3 sequence: CSARRRLQGDYGYTF. DNA of the CDR3: TGCAGTGCTAGGAGGAGGCTACAGGGTGACTATGGCTACACCTTC. This chain joins TRBV20-1 and TRBJ1-2; a possible D gene is TRBD1 (6 bases). Trimming removed 3 bases from V and 3 bases from J, with 17 bases in between. Germline-derived CDR1 and CDR2 are DFQATT and SNEGSKA (reference sequence). This CDR3 is built from 15 residues.

This clonotype came up a few times. This rearrangement joins TRBV7-2 to TRBJ1-2; tentative D call: TRBD1 (6 bases). Germline values: CDR1 SGHTA, CDR2 FQGNSA. This CDR3 is 11 amino acids long. Trimming shortened V by 9 bases and J by 8 bases, and 13 bases separated the two germline ends. In DNA form, the CDR3 reads TGTGCCAGTAGGTCAGGGGACGGCTACACCTTC. This sequence encodes CASRSGDGYTF.

The chain employs TRBV3-1 and TRBJ2-7, with D unclear. Germline CDR1 is LGHDT and CDR2 is YNNKEL (reference sequence). Between the trimmed V and J ends, which lost 1 base and 3 bases, there was a span of 10 bases. The CDR3 sequence is 14 residues long. Here the CDR3 DNA reads TGTGCCAGCAGCCAAGGTATCGGAAACTACGAGCAGTACGTC. Translating it yields CASSQGIGNYEQYV.

The chain is built from TRBV12-3 or TRBV12-4 and TRBJ2-3; no definite D call. The V gene lost 7 bases and the J gene lost 6 bases, with 17 bases spanning the gap. The CDR3 covers 14 residues. Here the CDR3 DNA reads TGTGCCAGCAAGAATCTTCAGGTTTCGGATACGCAGTATTTT. It yields the protein CASKNLQVSDTQYF.

The sample holds a few counts of this clonotype. The V gene is TRBV5-1, the J gene TRBJ2-1; no firm D call. Trimming took 1 base from V and 5 from J, leaving 7 bases between them. Germline V gives CDR1 SGHRS, CDR2 YFSETQ. The CDR3 is 13 amino acids. The CDR3 DNA sequence: TGCGCCAGCAGCTTGTTTCCAGACAATGAGCAGTTCTTC. It yields the protein CASSLFPDNEQFF.

This clonotype was seen more than once but under ten times. V gene TRBV6-2 or TRBV6-3 combines with J gene TRBJ2-4; D not resolved. Germline V gene lookup returns CDR1 MNHEY and CDR2 SVGEGT. The V gene lost 0 bases and the J gene lost 6 bases, with 12 bases spanning the gap. The CDR3 consists of 15 residues. The CDR3 region has the DNA TGTGCCAGCAGTTACTCGGGCCGTCGGCTAAACATTCAGTACTTC. Residues: CASSYSGRRLNIQYF.

The rearrangement uses TRBV7-9 and TRBJ1-2; D is unresolved. This CDR3 region has 17 residues. Trimming shortened V by 1 base and J by 4 bases, and 19 bases separated the two germline ends. Germline CDR1 is SEHNR and CDR2 is FQNEAQ (reference sequence). This CDR3 reads CASSLGSGSLKSYGYTF. The DNA of the CDR3 is TGTGCCAGCAGCTTAGGGTCGGGGTCTTTGAAGAGCTATGGCTACACCTTC.